Listed here are 17 T cell receptor beta chains from one sample, sequenced in a study of blood T cells in healthy people across ages. With a J-beta primer mix and a sample-barcoded 5' primer, a second PCR ran about 6 to 11 cycles. Via MiXCR, TCRdb re-called the 5' RACE reads, giving one row per CDR3 protein. The sample carries roughly 1,500,000 distinct CDR3 sequences, 34% recorded once. What was sequenced was blood. The origin of the receptors is a woman aged 25 to 39 in good health.

The rearrangement links TRBV28 to TRBJ2-5; TRBD1 is a possible D gene (6 bases). The J call may not be correct, given that the DNA end is closer to TRBJ2-7. The CDR3 contains 14 residues. Germline CDR1 is MDHEN and CDR2 is SYDVKM. CDR3 bases: TGTGCCAGCAGGCCGCAGGGGTTGTCCCACGAGCAGTACTTC. This encodes CASRPQGLSHEQYF.

This rearrangement joins TRBV9 to TRBJ2-7, with 10 bases lining up with TRBD1. Per germline, CDR1 SGDLS and CDR2 YYNGEE. This CDR3 region has 14 residues. Trimming removed 3 bases from V and 8 bases from J; junction bases left unmatched: 8. The DNA of the CDR3 is TGTGCCAGCAGCGCTAGGGACAGGGGATACAAGCAGTACTTC. Amino acids: CASSARDRGYKQYF. The full variable domain, in which reference TRBV9 and TRBJ2-7 provide the parts outside the CDR3, is DSGVTQTPKHLITATGQRVTLRCSPRSGDLSVYWYQQSLDQGLQFLIQYYNGEERAKGNILERFSAQQFPDLHSELNLSSLELGDSALYFCASSARDRGYKQYFGPGTRLTVT.

A remark on this clonotype: This may come from a read error, since a much larger clone is one base off. The chain recombines TRBV5-1 with TRBJ2-1; 9 positions match TRBD2. Judging by the DNA end, TRBJ2-7 fits better; the J call may be wrong. Germline assignment: CDR1 SGHRS and CDR2 YFSETQ. The CDR3 contains 16 residues. CDR3 nucleotide sequence: TGCGCCAGCAGCTTTGATGCGGGAGGGCTTTACAATGAGCAGTACTTC. Residues: CASSFDAGGLYNEQYF.

This clonotype was seen a few times. The chain carries TRBV27 and TRBJ2-6; the D gene is possibly TRBD2 (5 bases). The CDR3 length is 17 residues. V was clipped by 6 bases and J by 0 bases, with 15 bases between them. Germline CDR1 MNHEY, CDR2 SMNVEV (reference sequence). The CDR3 nucleotides are TGTGCCAGCAGCCCTGTGGACTTGGCCTCTGGGGCCAACGTCCTGACTTTC. This encodes CASSPVDLASGANVLTF. Drawing the rest from reference TRBV27 and TRBJ2-6, the complete variable domain is EAQVTQNPRYLITVTGKKLTVTCSQNMNHEYMSWYRQDPGLGLRQIYYSMNVEVTDKGDVPEGYKVSRKEKRNFPLILESPSPNQTSLYFCASSPVDLASGANVLTFGAGSRLTVL.

This clonotype was recorded once. This rearrangement joins TRBV24-1 to TRBJ2-6, with TRBD1 as a possible D gene (5 bases). The germline gives CDR1 KGHDR, CDR2 SFDVKD. Deletions cut 4 bases from V and 0 bases from J, with 15 bases between. This CDR3 comprises 18 residues. CDR3 region: CATSDRTPPGSGANVLTF. In nucleotides, the CDR3 is TGTGCCACCAGTGACCGGACACCACCCGGCTCTGGGGCCAACGTCCTGACTTTC.

This clonotype has only a few counts. The chain employs TRBV20-1 and TRBJ2-7; D is unresolved. In germline, CDR1 is DFQATT, CDR2 SNEGSKA (reference sequence). The CDR3 covers 12 residues. V was shortened by 7 bases and J by 0 bases, with 10 bases between the two germline ends. The CDR3 is CSVPQLSYEQYF. For the CDR3, the DNA is TGCAGTGTTCCCCAACTCTCCTACGAGCAGTACTTC.

The table lists this clonotype with a few counts. This chain links TRBV13 with TRBJ2-5, with D hard to call. Germline CDR1 and CDR2: PRHDT and FYEKMQ (reference sequence). V shed 5 bases and J shed 11 bases, with 21 bases lying between them. This CDR3 region has 14 residues. The CDR3, as DNA: TGTGCCAGCAGCCAAGGCCCCTTTTTGGTGGAGCAGTACTTC. Residues: CASSQGPFLVEQYF.

The chain employs TRBV15 and TRBJ1-2, with D possibly matching TRBD1 (5 bases). Looked up from germline, CDR1 is LNHNV and CDR2 is YYDKDF (reference sequence). The CDR3 runs to 16 residues. The V gene lost 4 bases and the J gene lost 6 bases, with 21 bases spanning the gap. CDR3 sequence: CATSNPGTVGGDGYTF. The CDR3 DNA follows: TGTGCCACCAGCAATCCGGGGACCGTCGGGGGGGATGGCTACACCTTC.

The J gene is TRBJ2-1, the V gene TRBV6-1; D is uncertain. The V gene's germline CDR1 is MNHNS and CDR2 SASEGT. The CDR3 has 15 amino acids. Trimming pared 1 base from V and 0 bases from J, leaving 7 bases between. CDR3 protein: CASSEGPSSYNEQFF. The DNA for the CDR3 is TGTGCCAGCAGTGAAGGGCCCAGCTCCTACAATGAGCAGTTCTTC.

This clonotype was detected many times. The rearrangement uses TRBV24-1 and TRBJ2-7; weak D call: TRBD1 (5 bases). This CDR3 has 13 residues. V was shortened by 6 bases and J by 3 bases, with 11 bases between the two germline ends. Germline V gene sequence: CDR1 KGHDR, CDR2 SFDVKD. The CDR3 spells CATSPTGFYEQYF. CDR3 DNA: TGTGCCACCAGTCCCACAGGATTCTACGAGCAGTACTTC.

This clonotype was seen many times. The chain employs TRBV9 and TRBJ2-5; D remains unclear. Germline CDR1 and CDR2: SGDLS and YYNGEE. The V end lost 3 bases, the J end lost 1 base, and 13 bases lay between the germline ends. The CDR3 extends over 15 amino acids. The DNA of the CDR3 is TGTGCCAGCAGCGGCCCAGCGACTTTCCAAGAGACCCAGTACTTC. Amino acid sequence: CASSGPATFQETQYF. Full variable domain (rest looked up from reference TRBV9 and TRBJ2-5): DSGVTQTPKHLITATGQRVTLRCSPRSGDLSVYWYQQSLDQGLQFLIQYYNGEERAKGNILERFSAQQFPDLHSELNLSSLELGDSALYFCASSGPATFQETQYFGPGTRLLVL.

This sequence joins TRBV5-5 and TRBJ1-1; D possibly corresponds to TRBD1 (5 bases). CDR1 is SGHKS, CDR2 YYEKEE, per germline (reference sequence). Trimming removed 3 bases from V and 5 bases from J, with 11 bases in between. The CDR3 loop spans 13 amino acids. CDR3 DNA sequence: TGTGCCAGCAGCTCGGACATTCAGACTGAAGCTTTCTTT. This gives the protein CASSSDIQTEAFF.

This sequence joins TRBV6-5 and TRBJ2-7; TRBD1 aligns across 7 bases. V shed 2 bases, J shed 6 bases, and the junction held 10 bases outside the gene matches. CDR1 and CDR2 (germline): MNHEY, SVGAGI. The CDR3 has 15 amino acids. The CDR3 spells CASSYQTGIYREQYF. In DNA, the CDR3 is TGTGCCAGCAGTTACCAGACAGGGATCTATCGCGAGCAGTACTTC.

The J gene is TRBJ2-3, the V gene TRBV11-2, with D maybe TRBD1 (6 bases). The V and J ends lost 3 bases and 0 bases respectively, with 10 bases between them. There are 15 residues in the CDR3. Germline lookup yields CDR1 SGHAT and CDR2 FQNNGV. CDR3 amino acids: CASSFGGQSTDTQYF. The DNA for the CDR3 is TGTGCCAGCAGCTTTGGGGGACAAAGCACAGATACGCAGTATTTT.

The chain is built from TRBV20-1 and TRBJ1-1; 7 bases agree with TRBD1. V trimming: 5 bases; J trimming: 4 bases; junction bases outside the gene matches: 10. The CDR3 length is 14 residues. Germline loops: CDR1 DFQATT, CDR2 SNEGSKA (reference sequence). The CDR3, as DNA: TGCAGTGCTCGACAGGGTGAAGCGGTCACTGAAGCTTTCTTT. This encodes CSARQGEAVTEAFF.

This clonotype was detected a few times. The genes are TRBV28 and TRBJ2-7, with D possibly matching TRBD2 (7 bases). CDR3 size: 15 residues. Germline V CDR1 and CDR2: MDHEN, SYDVKM. V was shortened by 3 bases and J by 5 bases, with 17 bases between the two germline ends. This chain's CDR3 is CASSFVEGGPHEQYF. The DNA of the CDR3 is TGTGCCAGCAGTTTCGTCGAGGGGGGGCCACACGAGCAGTACTTC.

The chain couples TRBV24-1 to TRBJ2-1, with no clear D. Per the germline V gene, CDR1 is KGHDR and CDR2 is SFDVKD. Trimming removed 3 bases from V and 7 bases from J, with 12 bases in between. This CDR3 spans 14 amino acids. In nucleotides, the CDR3 is TGTGCCACCAGTGATCCCACCAGCCCGAATGAGCAGTTCTTC. It yields the protein CATSDPTSPNEQFF.